These 16 T cell receptor beta chains came from one sample sequenced in a study of blood T cell repertoires in COVID-19. The data were produced by immunoSEQ multiplex PCR, yet TCRdb's version contains in-frame clones alone and is incomplete. The sample shows some 330,000 clones, roughly 87% of them seen only once. Sequenced: PBMCs or T cells enriched from blood (not recorded which). These receptors originate from a woman in her 50s who had recovered from COVID-19.

The V and J genes are TRBV5-1 and TRBJ1-3; 8 bases map to TRBD1. Germline-derived CDR1 and CDR2 are SGHRS and YFSETQ. V dropped 3 bases and J dropped 0; count of bases not matched to a gene: 5. This CDR3 has 16 residues. This chain's CDR3 is CASSWSDRGSGNTIYF. CDR3 DNA: TGCGCCAGCAGCTGGAGCGACAGGGGCTCTGGAAACACCATATATTTT.

CDR3 DNA: TGTGCCAGCAGCTTACCCGGACTAGCGCCTACTGAGCAGTTCTTC. It yields the protein CASSLPGLAPTEQFF. The chain links TRBV7-9 to TRBJ2-1, with 9 bases identical to TRBD2. CDR1 SEHNR and CDR2 FQNEAQ come from the germline V gene (reference sequence). The J segment lost 9 bases and the V segment lost 2 bases, leaving 8 bases of the junction unmatched. This CDR3 contains 15 residues. The full variable domain, in which reference TRBV7-9 and TRBJ2-1 provide the parts outside the CDR3, is DTGVSQNPRHKITKRGQNVTFRCDPISEHNRLYWYRQTLGQGPEFLTYFQNEAQLEKSRLLSDRFSAERPKGSFSTLEIQRTEQGDSAMYLCASSLPGLAPTEQFFGPGTRLTVL.

The chain joins TRBV7-7 to TRBJ2-1; 13 nucleotides align to TRBD2. V dropped 4 bases and J dropped 9; count of bases not matched to a gene: 6. CDR1 and CDR2 from the germline V gene are SSHAT and FNYEAQ (reference sequence). The CDR3 is made up of 15 amino acids. CDR3 DNA: TGTGCCAGCAGCTACGGACTAGCGGGAGTTGGTGAGCAGTTCTTC. Its translation is CASSYGLAGVGEQFF.

V is TRBV7-8 and J is TRBJ1-5, with D unclear. CDR1 is SGHVS and CDR2 is FQNEAQ in the germline V gene. Trimming left V 2 bases short and J 4 bases short, with 3 bases between. The CDR3 runs to 12 residues. The CDR3 DNA follows: TGTGCCAGCAGCTTATCGAATCAGCCCCAGCATTTT. It encodes CASSLSNQPQHF.

The chain combines TRBV30 with TRBJ2-2; 7 bases agree with TRBD1. Germline-derived CDR1 and CDR2 are GTSNPN and SVGIG (reference sequence). The CDR3 length is 16 residues. Trimming took 5 bases from V and 0 from J; bases not matched to a gene: 9. CDR3: CAWDPGQKANTGELFF. CDR3 DNA sequence: TGTGCCTGGGACCCGGGACAGAAGGCGAACACCGGGGAGCTGTTTTTT.

V usage is TRBV2 and J usage is TRBJ1-1; tentative D call: TRBD1 (6 bases). The germline gives CDR1 SNHLY, CDR2 FYNNEI. The CDR3 totals 13 residues. Trimming took off 10 bases at V and 1 base at J, with 13 bases between the two ends. CDR3 protein: CAIRGGKNTEAFF. In nucleotides, the CDR3 is TGTGCCATAAGGGGGGGGAAGAACACTGAAGCTTTCTTT.

This clone was seen just once. The chain employs TRBV4-2 and TRBJ1-4; 9 bases match TRBD1. This CDR3 comprises 15 residues. Germline loops: CDR1 LGHNA, CDR2 YNFKEQ. After removal of 0 bases from V and 9 bases from J, the junction contained 5 bases not matched to a gene. Written as DNA, the CDR3 is TGTGCCAGCAGCCAAGATGACAGGGGGAGGCAAAAACTGTTTTTT. Protein: CASSQDDRGRQKLFF.

Here the CDR3 DNA reads TGTGCCACCAGCAGAGATTTGACGGCGGGCACTGAAGCTTTCTTT. It yields the protein CATSRDLTAGTEAFF. The chain links TRBV15 to TRBJ1-1; D unresolved. The CDR3 has 15 residues. The V gene's germline CDR1 is LNHNV and CDR2 YYDKDF (reference sequence). Trimming took off 0 bases at V and 4 bases at J, with 12 bases between the two ends.

The rearrangement joins TRBV19 to TRBJ1-2, with D possibly matching TRBD1 (6 bases). CDR1 LNHDA and CDR2 SQIVND come from the germline V gene (reference sequence). This CDR3 has 15 residues. Between the trimmed V and J ends, which lost 1 base and 6 bases, there was a span of 15 bases. The CDR3 sequence is CASSIVYRAWDGYTF. The CDR3, as DNA: TGTGCCAGTAGTATAGTTTACAGGGCGTGGGATGGCTACACCTTC.

The genes are TRBV5-6 and TRBJ1-5, with TRBD1 as a possible D gene (5 bases). This CDR3 contains 13 residues. V lost 4 bases and J lost 3, with 8 bases in between. CDR1 SGHDT and CDR2 YYEEEE come from the germline V gene. CDR3 in DNA: TGTGCCAGCAGCCGGGGGAACAATCAGCCCCAGCATTTT. It is translated as CASSRGNNQPQHF.

The chain couples TRBV7-9 to TRBJ2-3; 7 positions agree with TRBD1. In germline, CDR1 is SEHNR, CDR2 FQNEAQ (reference sequence). The CDR3 runs 15 residues. With 3 bases clipped from V and 0 bases from J, the junction kept 3 bases outside the gene matches. The DNA of the CDR3 is TGTGCCAGCAGCTTCTTACAGGGGAGCACAGATACGCAGTATTTT. Encoded protein: CASSFLQGSTDTQYF.

This chain links TRBV5-5 with TRBJ2-2, with 15 bases identical to TRBD2. Germline V gene sequence: CDR1 SGHKS, CDR2 YYEKEE (reference sequence). Germline trimming cut 4 bases from V and 3 bases from J; bases unmatched to any gene: 4. This CDR3 is built from 17 residues. This CDR3 is CASSIGLAGGDTGELFF. The DNA of the CDR3 is TGTGCCAGCAGCATAGGACTAGCGGGAGGGGACACCGGGGAGCTGTTTTTT.

The chain is built from TRBV4-2 and TRBJ1-4, with D uncertain. CDR1 and CDR2 from the germline V gene are LGHNA and YNFKEQ. The CDR3 has 15 amino acids. The germline V and J ends were trimmed by 3 bases and 3 bases, with 11 bases remaining between them. CDR3 nucleotides: TGTGCCAGCAGCCACGAGCGGGTCCCTAATGAAAAACTGTTTTTT. Its protein is CASSHERVPNEKLFF.

This rearrangement joins TRBV11-2 to TRBJ2-2; a possible D gene is TRBD1 (6 bases). The CDR3 spans 15 residues. Germline CDR1 reads SGHAT; CDR2 reads FQNNGV. V lost 2 bases and J 6 bases, leaving 13 bases between the germline ends. DNA for the CDR3: TGTGCCAGCAGCTTATCAGAGGCAGGGGCCGGGGAGCTGTTTTTT. This encodes CASSLSEAGAGELFF.

The V call is TRBV11-2, the J call TRBJ2-7; 7 positions match TRBD2. The CDR3 has 14 amino acids. Losses at the gene ends were 0 bases for V and 5 bases for J; bases not matched to a gene: 4. CDR1 is SGHAT, CDR2 FQNNGV, per germline. In DNA, the CDR3 is TGTGCCAGCAGCTTAGATTGGGGAGGGAACGAGCAGTACTTC. This codes for CASSLDWGGNEQYF. The variable domain in full, with the rest retrieved from reference TRBV11-2 and TRBJ2-7, is EAGVAQSPRYKIIEKRQSVAFWCNPISGHATLYWYQQILGQGPKLLIQFQNNGVVDDSQLPKDRFSAERLKGVDSTLKIQPAKLEDSAVYLCASSLDWGGNEQYFGPGTRLTVT.

The V gene is TRBV7-2, the J gene TRBJ1-5; D is unresolved. Germline CDR1 reads SGHTA; CDR2 reads FQGNSA. Trimming shortened V by 4 bases and J by 2 bases, and 12 bases separated the two germline ends. The CDR3 sequence is 15 residues long. This CDR3 is CASSYGMEGNQPQHF. The DNA of the CDR3 is TGTGCCAGCAGCTATGGGATGGAGGGCAATCAGCCCCAGCATTTT.